A selection of T cell receptor beta chains follows, all from one sample in a study of cytomegalovirus exposure and HLA in healthy donors. The repertoire was sequenced with immunoSEQ multiplex PCR; TCRdb's copy has only in-frame clones and lacks some. The profile covers 100,000 to 150,000 clones, with about three quarters appearing a single time and 6.3% taken by the ten largest. Sequenced material: PBMCs. The receptors shown here come from a woman between 40 and 55 years old in good health and CMV-seronegative. The CDR3 runs from the conserved cysteine through the conserved F or W. D genes are given only for firm matches. Not every row has a clone size; where given, it reads once, few, many or a size class.

j_call | v_call | d_call | clone_size | cdr3_nt | cdr3_aa
TRBJ1-1 | TRBV18 | TRBD1 | . | TGTGCCAGCTCACGTACGTCGGACAGGGGTGGCACTGAAGCTTTCTTT | CASSRTSDRGGTEAFF
TRBJ2-3 | TRBV10-1 | TRBD1 | . | TGCGCCAGCAGTGAGCCGGGACAGGTCGTCCCGCAGTATTTT | CASSEPGQVVPQYF
TRBJ2-4 | TRBV19 | TRBD2 | . | TGTGCCAGTAGTATAGTTTTCCTATCACTAGCGGGGGACAAAAACATTCAGTACTTC | CASSIVFLSLAGDKNIQYF
TRBJ1-1 | TRBV6-5 | . | . | TGTGCCAGCAGCCCGGGGGGCCCCACTGAAGCTTTCTTT | CASSPGGPTEAFF
TRBJ2-5 | TRBV27 | . | . | TGTGCCAGCAGACGTGGAGTAGCGAAGACCCAGTACTTC | CASRRGVAKTQYF
TRBJ1-1 | TRBV6-6 | . | . | TGTGCCAGCAGTTATCGCAGGGAGAACACTGAAGCTTTCTTT | CASSYRRENTEAFF
TRBJ2-5 | TRBV5-1 | . | . | TGCGCCAGCAGCTACAGGGTCAGGGAGACCCAGTACTTC | CASSYRVRETQYF
TRBJ2-1 | TRBV28 | . | . | TGTGCCAGCGTCATCCCGGGAGTTTACAATGAGCAGTTCTTC | CASVIPGVYNEQFF
TRBJ1-5 | TRBV28 | . | . | TGTGCCAGCAGTACCGCAAACGCCGGGTATCAGCCCCAGCATTTT | CASSTANAGYQPQHF
TRBJ2-7 | TRBV7-8 | TRBD2 | . | TGTGCCAGCAGCTTAGAAATGGGGGGGGACTACGAGCAGTACTTC | CASSLEMGGDYEQYF
TRBJ1-1 | TRBV27 | . | . | TGTGCCAGCAGTGCGGGGAGTGGGAAAGCTTTCTTT | CASSAGSGKAFF
TRBJ2-1 | TRBV2 | . | few | TGTGCCAGCAGTGAAATGGGTGGGGGCTCTGAGCAGTTCTTC | CASSEMGGGSEQFF
TRBJ2-7 | TRBV29-1 | TRBD1 | . | TGCAGCGTTGGGGACAGCCCGAGCTCCTACGAGCAGTACTTC | CSVGDSPSSYEQYF
TRBJ1-6 | TRBV10-2 | . | . | TGCGCCAGCAGGGAGTGGGCTTCCAATTCACCCCTCCACTTT | CASREWASNSPLHF
TRBJ2-1 | TRBV2 | . | many | TGTGCCAGCTCTAAGTGGGCCGGCCATGAGCAGTTCTTC | CASSKWAGHEQFF
TRBJ2-7 | TRBV21-1 | . | . | TGTGCCAGCAGCACCAGGACTAGCGCGACTACCTACGAGCAGTACTTC | CASSTRTSATTYEQYF
TRBJ2-1 | TRBV12-5 | . | . | TGTGCTAGTGGCATAGTGTACAATGAGCAGTTCTTC | CASGIVYNEQFF
TRBJ1-4 | TRBV28 | . | . | TGTGCCAGCACGGCGGTCATAAACAGGGTAGAAGAAAAACTGTTTTTT | CASTAVINRVEEKLFF
TRBJ1-1 | TRBV29-1 | . | . | TGCAGCGTCCCCGGGGGGGGCAGGGTGGACACTGAAGCTTTCTTT | CSVPGGGRVDTEAFF
TRBJ2-5 | TRBV18 | . | . | TGTGCCAGCTCACCGGAGTATAGCGAGGAGACCCAGTACTTC | CASSPEYSEETQYF
TRBJ2-7 | TRBV4-3 | TRBD2 | . | TGCGCCAGCAGCCAGCGGGAGCGTGACGAGCAGTACTTC | CASSQRERDEQYF
TRBJ1-2 | TRBV20-1 | . | . | TGCAGTGCTTCTATGGAGGGCTACACCTTC | CSASMEGYTF
TRBJ2-1 | TRBV27 | . | . | TGTGCCAGCAGTTTTCGACTAGATGGGAGGAAGGGGGCGGTCTTC | CASSFRLDGRKGAVF
TRBJ2-5 | TRBV20-1 | . | . | TGCAGTGTGGGGGGGCAAGAGACCCAGAACTTC | CSVGGQETQNF